Listed below are T cell receptor beta chains from one sample, sequenced in a study of cytomegalovirus exposure and HLA in healthy donors. The repertoire was sequenced with immunoSEQ multiplex PCR; TCRdb's copy has only in-frame clones and lacks some. The repertoire includes about 180,000 clones, 80% of them detected once, and less than 1.5% sits in the top ten. The material sequenced was PBMCs. Every receptor here comes from a girl between 5 and 17 years old in good health and CMV-seropositive. CDR3s include the opening cysteine and the closing phenylalanine or tryptophan. Fields, in order: J gene, clone size, D gene, V gene, CDR3 DNA, CDR3 protein. A D gene is named only where the DNA matches it firmly. Size is stated for part of the rows, as once, few or many counts, or as a class when the clone is expanded.

>TRBJ1-1|-|-|TRBV19
TGTGCCAGTTATCCCCTCAGAGGCACTGAAGCTTTCTTT
CASYPLRGTEAFF
>TRBJ2-1|-|TRBD2|TRBV29-1
TGCAGCTGCCTCGGACTAGCGGGATCAGGTAATGAGCAGTTCTTC
CSCLGLAGSGNEQFF
>TRBJ2-1|once|TRBD2|TRBV19
TGTGCCAGCTCTAGCGGGAGTAACAATGAGCAGTTCTTC
CASSSGSNNEQFF
>TRBJ1-1|-|-|TRBV30
TGTGCCTGGAGGCCGCGGGGGCGGACCTTTATGAACACTGAAGCTTTCTTT
CAWRPRGRTFMNTEAFF
>TRBJ2-1|-|TRBD2|TRBV7-6
TGTGCCAGCAGCTTGACAGCGGGAGGGCCCAGTAATGAGCAGTTCTTC
CASSLTAGGPSNEQFF
>TRBJ2-2|-|TRBD2|TRBV18
TGTGCCAGCTCACCAATAGCGGGAGGTTCCTCCGGGGAGCTGTTTTTT
CASSPIAGGSSGELFF
>TRBJ1-2|-|-|TRBV6-6
TGTGCCAGCAGTTACGAGGCAAGTAACTATGGCTACACCTTC
CASSYEASNYGYTF
>TRBJ2-2|once|-|TRBV5-1
TGCGCCAGCAGCGCCGCTATTCATACCGGGGAGCTGTTTTTT
CASSAAIHTGELFF
>TRBJ2-7|-|-|TRBV14
TGTGCCAGCAGCCTTGCGTCCGAGCAGTACTTC
CASSLASEQYF
>TRBJ2-2|-|TRBD1|TRBV30
TGTGCCTCACTACGGGACAGCACCGGGGAGCTGTTTTTT
CASLRDSTGELFF
>TRBJ2-7|once|-|TRBV28
TGTGCCAGCAGTTTCTTTTGGGGCAGGGGGACTTACGAGCAGTACTTC
CASSFFWGRGTYEQYF
>TRBJ2-3|-|-|TRBV5-6
TGTGCCAGCAGCTTGGATCCGGACAGACGATACACAGATACGCAGTATTTT
CASSLDPDRRYTDTQYF
>TRBJ1-2|-|TRBD1|TRBV7-9
TGTGCCAGCAGCTCGACAGGGTTTAACTATGGCTACACCTTC
CASSSTGFNYGYTF
>TRBJ1-4|-|-|TRBV15
TGTGCCACCAGCAGAGATCAAGCAGGGGCTAATGAAAAACTGTTTTTT
CATSRDQAGANEKLFF
>TRBJ1-1|-|-|TRBV5-6
TGTGCCAGCAGCTCCACGCATCCCGGGACTACTAGAGGGAACACTGAAGCTTTCTTT
CASSSTHPGTTRGNTEAFF
>TRBJ1-4|few|-|TRBV4-1
TGCGCCAGCAGCCAATCCTCTACAGGGCGTAATGAAAAACTGTTTTTT
CASSQSSTGRNEKLFF
>TRBJ2-1|-|-|TRBV27
TGTGCCAGCAGTTTCACCCCAAATACAGGGTACCCCTACAATGAGCAGTTCTTC
CASSFTPNTGYPYNEQFF
>TRBJ1-2|-|-|TRBV7-9
TGTGCCAGCAGCTTTAATTGGATGAGGGAATTCTATGGCTACACCTTC
CASSFNWMREFYGYTF